This record looks at one T cell receptor (beta chain) sequence and its context. Its antigen is still unknown. This record comes from a study of CD8 T cells in Susac syndrome. Trimming took off 3 bases at V and 2 bases at J, with 14 bases between the two ends. CDR1 DFQATT and CDR2 SNEGSKA come from the germline V gene (reference sequence). This CDR3 has 14 amino acids. Study-wide results and limits: The study's TCR sequencing and HLA analysis drew on a certain number of individuals. That number was acknowledged as relatively small.

Reverse transcription used about 0.45 to 1 ug RNA and random hexamers. One entry per CDR3 protein results from TCRdb running MiXCR on the immunoSEQ multiplex PCR reads. The table lists about 160,000 distinct CDR3 sequences, about 91% of them singletons. This rearrangement joins TRBV20-1 to TRBJ2-7; D is perhaps TRBD2 (6 bases). The receptor was isolated from a human donor in good health. The sequenced sample consisted of CD4+ T cells from PBMCs. Here the CDR3 DNA reads TGCAGTGCTAGCGACCCGGGAGTCCCCTACGAGCAGTACTTC. Translated: CSASDPGVPYEQYF.